This T cell receptor beta chain stems from a study of T cells after yellow fever vaccination (dated by TCRdb to 2018 to 2020). Turning to the overall study: The SMART-Seq v4 Ultra Low Input RNA kit was used to prepare libraries from fractions with low cell numbers. Bulk TCR alpha and beta repertoires were sequenced longitudinally to track T-cell clones before and after primary and booster YFV17D yellow fever vaccination. Two healthy male donors made up the cohort, one aged 18 to 29 years and the other aged 30 to 40 years. Blood was collected at multiple timepoints before and after primary and secondary immunization, and bulk PBMC replicates and cell subsets were isolated.

TCR cDNA was synthesized by 5'RACE template switching, through which a universal primer site and unique molecular identifiers were introduced. Priming of cDNA synthesis was performed from both the TCR alpha and TCR beta constant segments. Two PCR steps were used to amplify libraries, with sample barcodes and sequencing adapters being added in the second step. Sequencing of libraries was done on Illumina HiSeq 2500 (2x100 bp) or NovaSeq (2x150 bp). In the original analysis: Demultiplexing of reads and collapsing into UMI consensus sequences were performed with MIGEC, and V(D)J alignment was carried out with MiXCR. Vaccine-responding clonotypes were identified with edgeR using replicate PBMC samples, with FDR below 0.01 and a log2 fold change above 5 up to day 15 being required. CD4 or CD8 identity was assigned to each bulk clonotype according to whether the clonotype was present at higher abundance in the sequenced CD4 repertoire or the sequenced CD8 repertoire. The raw public reads went through TCRdb reprocessing: fastp at Q25, MiXCR clone calling, in-frame beta chains kept. A single entry per CDR3 protein holds the most common genes and DNA from its merged rows. The V and J calls here are based on TCRdb, not the publication. For this sample the table gives 100,000 to 150,000 distinct CDR3 sequences, of which about 7% were detected only once. The ten top clones hold roughly 2.5% of the sample.

Beyond this particular receptor, the publication reports: Compared with the primary T-cell response, the secondary T-cell response was faster but weaker, reaching its peak on day 5 rather than on day 15. Because only two donors were included in the study, the extent to which the findings can be generalized is limited. Most clones expanded after primary vaccination (roughly 96% of CD4 and over 80% of CD8) were re-detected after the booster, suggesting that broad memory maintenance occurred. A small fraction of clonotypes appeared in both the CD4 and CD8 compartments, likely as a result of convergent recombination. Computational filtering was needed because FACS-sorted repertoires could contain abundant contaminating clonotypes from the bulk population.

CDR3 length: 14 amino acids, cysteine to phenylalanine. Just the 42-base CDR3 DNA is kept, in frame starting at base 1. Between the V and J ends, shortened by 0 bases and 6 bases respectively, the junction contains 11 bases. The germline V gene sets CDR1 to SGHRS and CDR2 to YFSETQ. This clonotype was picked up many times. This receptor's antigen is unknown. Per-base qualities were not stored, and no clone one base away is much larger. This specimen's treatment or condition label, interpreted: live attenuated yellow fever vaccine strain. PBMCs were isolated from peripheral blood using a standard Ficoll-Paque protocol. CD4 and CD8 T-cell fractions were isolated with Dynabeads CD4 and CD8 positive selection kits. TriZol was used to extract RNA from bulk PBMCs, from CD4 and CD8 fractions, and from dextramer-positive and dextramer-negative fractions.

This sequence originates from a young man who received the YFV17D yellow fever vaccine. This material consisted of CD4+ T cells sorted from PBMCs, taken 9 to 10 days after the first yellow fever vaccination. Recombination joined TRBV5-1 with TRBJ2-3, with a weak D call of TRBD2 (6 bases match). The CDR3 in this case is CASSLVGAGDTQYF. The base sequence is TGCGCCAGCAGCTTGGTCGGGGCGGGGGATACGCAGTATTTT.